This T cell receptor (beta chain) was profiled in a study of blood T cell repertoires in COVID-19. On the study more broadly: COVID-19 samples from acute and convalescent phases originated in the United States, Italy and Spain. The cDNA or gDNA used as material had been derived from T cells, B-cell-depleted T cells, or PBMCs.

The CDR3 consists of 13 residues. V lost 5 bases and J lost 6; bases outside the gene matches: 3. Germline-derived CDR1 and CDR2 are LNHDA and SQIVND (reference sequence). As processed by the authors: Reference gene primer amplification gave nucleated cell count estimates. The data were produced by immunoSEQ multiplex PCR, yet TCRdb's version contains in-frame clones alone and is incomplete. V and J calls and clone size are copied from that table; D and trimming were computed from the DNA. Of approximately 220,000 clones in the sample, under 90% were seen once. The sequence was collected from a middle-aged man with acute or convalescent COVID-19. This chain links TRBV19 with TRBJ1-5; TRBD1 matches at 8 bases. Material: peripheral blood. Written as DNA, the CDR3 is TGTGCCAGTAGTCCAGGGGGCGGTCAGCCCCAGCATTTT. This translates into CASSPGGGQPQHF.